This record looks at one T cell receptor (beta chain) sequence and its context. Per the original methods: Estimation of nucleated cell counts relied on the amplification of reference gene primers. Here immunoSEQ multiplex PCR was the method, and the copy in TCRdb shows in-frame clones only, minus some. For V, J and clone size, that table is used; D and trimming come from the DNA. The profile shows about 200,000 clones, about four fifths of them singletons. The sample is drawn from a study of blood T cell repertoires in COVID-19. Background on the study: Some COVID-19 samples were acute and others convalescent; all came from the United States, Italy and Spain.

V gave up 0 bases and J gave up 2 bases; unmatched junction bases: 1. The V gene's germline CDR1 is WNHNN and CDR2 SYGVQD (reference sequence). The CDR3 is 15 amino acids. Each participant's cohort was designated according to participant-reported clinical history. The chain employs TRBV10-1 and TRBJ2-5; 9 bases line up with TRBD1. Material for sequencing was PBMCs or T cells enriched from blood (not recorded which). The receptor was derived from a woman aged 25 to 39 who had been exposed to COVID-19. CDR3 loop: CASSESGTGQETQYF. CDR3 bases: TGCGCCAGCAGTGAGTCAGGGACAGGGCAAGAGACCCAGTACTTC.